This section outlines one T cell receptor beta chain sequence together with its context. Its antigen remains unidentified. This sample stems from a study of T cell repertoires in cytomegalovirus infection. Looking at the study overall: Based on public TCR beta signatures, there were indications of CMV infection and of a matching HLA type.

Study observations and caveats: CMV-specific HLA-C-restricted TCR beta clonotypes dominated the ex vivo response.

Germline lookup yields CDR1 SGHTA and CDR2 FQGNSA. There are 16 residues in the CDR3. J lost 3 bases, V lost 5 bases, and 6 bases had no gene match. TCRdb called the reads again in MiXCR, with one record for every CDR3 protein. The sample includes 300,000 or so distinct CDR3 sequences, roughly a quarter of them seen just once. What was sequenced was PBMCs. The J gene is TRBJ2-5, the V gene TRBV7-2; TRBD2 matches 13 bases. This TCR was recovered from a human donor in good health (CMV status not recorded). Some clones in this sample may be carry-over from other donors' samples. CDR3 loop: CASSPPGLAGEETQYF. The CDR3 DNA reads TGTGCCAGCAGCCCCCCCGGACTAGCGGGAGAAGAGACCCAGTACTTC.